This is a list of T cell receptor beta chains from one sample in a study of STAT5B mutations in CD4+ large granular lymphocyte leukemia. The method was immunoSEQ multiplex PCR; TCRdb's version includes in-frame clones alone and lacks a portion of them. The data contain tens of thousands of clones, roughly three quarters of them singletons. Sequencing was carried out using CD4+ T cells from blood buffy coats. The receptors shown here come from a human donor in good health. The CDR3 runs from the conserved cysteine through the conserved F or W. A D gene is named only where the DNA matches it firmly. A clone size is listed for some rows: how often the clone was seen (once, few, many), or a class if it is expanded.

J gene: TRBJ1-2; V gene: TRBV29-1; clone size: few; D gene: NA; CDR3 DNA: TGCAGCGTTGGGGGACAAGAATTAGGTGGCTACACCTTC; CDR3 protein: CSVGGQELGGYTF
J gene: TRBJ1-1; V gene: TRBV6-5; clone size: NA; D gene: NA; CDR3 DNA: TGTGCCAGCAGTTACTCGAGTGGCAGGAACACTGAAGCTTTCTTT; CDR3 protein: CASSYSSGRNTEAFF
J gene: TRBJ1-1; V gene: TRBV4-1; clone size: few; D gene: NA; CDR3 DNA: TGCGCCAGCAGCCAAGAGTCCTGGGGGAACACTGAAGCTTTCTTT; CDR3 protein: CASSQESWGNTEAFF
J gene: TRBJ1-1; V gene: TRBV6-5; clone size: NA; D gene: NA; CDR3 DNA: TGTGCCAGCAGTTACTCCGGGGGGACAATGAACACTGAAGCTTTCTTT; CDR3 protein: CASSYSGGTMNTEAFF
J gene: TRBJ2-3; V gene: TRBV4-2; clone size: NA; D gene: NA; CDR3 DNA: TGTGCCAGCAGCCAATCGACAGGGGAGGGAGATACGCAGTATTTT; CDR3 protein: CASSQSTGEGDTQYF
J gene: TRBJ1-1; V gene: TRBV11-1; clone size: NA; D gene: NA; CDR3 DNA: TGTGCCAGCAGCCGAGGGACGGTTATGAACACTGAAGCTTTCTTT; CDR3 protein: CASSRGTVMNTEAFF
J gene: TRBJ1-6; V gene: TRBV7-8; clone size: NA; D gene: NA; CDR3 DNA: TGTGCCAGCAGCTTAGGTTCGGCTGGGACGGAACTCCACTTT; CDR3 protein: CASSLGSAGTELHF
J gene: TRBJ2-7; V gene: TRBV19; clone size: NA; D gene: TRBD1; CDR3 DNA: TGTGCCAGTAGCACGGACAGGAGACCCTACGAGCAGTACTTC; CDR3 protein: CASSTDRRPYEQYF
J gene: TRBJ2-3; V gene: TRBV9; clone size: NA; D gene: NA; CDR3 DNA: TGTGCCAGCAGCCCAGCTATAGGACTCGGCACAGATACGCAGTATTTT; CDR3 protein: CASSPAIGLGTDTQYF
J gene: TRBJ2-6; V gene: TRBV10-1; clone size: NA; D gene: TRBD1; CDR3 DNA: TGCGCCAGCAGTGAGAGGGGACAGGGGGCGAGCTCTGGGGCCAACGTCCTGACTTTC; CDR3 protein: CASSERGQGASSGANVLTF
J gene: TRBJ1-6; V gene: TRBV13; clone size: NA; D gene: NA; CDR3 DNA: TGTGCCAGCAGCTTAGGTGTCCAATCACCCCTCCACTTT; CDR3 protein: CASSLGVQSPLHF
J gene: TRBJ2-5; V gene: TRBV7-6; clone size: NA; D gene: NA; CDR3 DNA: TGTGCCAGCAGCGCTTCCCAAGAGACCCAGTACTTC; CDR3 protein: CASSASQETQYF
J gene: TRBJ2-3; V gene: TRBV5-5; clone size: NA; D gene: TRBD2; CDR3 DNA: TGTGCCAGCAGCGTAACTAGCGGCTTAAGCACAGATACGCAGTATTTT; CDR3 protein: CASSVTSGLSTDTQYF
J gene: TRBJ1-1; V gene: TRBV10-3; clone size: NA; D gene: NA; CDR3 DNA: TGTGCCATCAGTGAGAACCTACAGGGACTTAAGACTGAAGCTTTCTTT; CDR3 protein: CAISENLQGLKTEAFF
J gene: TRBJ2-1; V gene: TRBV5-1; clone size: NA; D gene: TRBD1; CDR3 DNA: TGCGCCAGCAGCTTCGGGGGACAGGGTTACAATGAGCAGTTCTTC; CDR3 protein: CASSFGGQGYNEQFF
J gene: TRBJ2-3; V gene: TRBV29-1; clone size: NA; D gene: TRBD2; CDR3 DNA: TGCAGCGCGCTGATAGCGGGTACGCTAAACACAGATACGCAGTATTTT; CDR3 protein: CSALIAGTLNTDTQYF
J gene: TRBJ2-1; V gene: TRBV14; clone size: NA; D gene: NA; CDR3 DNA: TGTGCCAGCAGCCAGTTCCCATCACATACCTACAATGAGCAGTTCTTC; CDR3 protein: CASSQFPSHTYNEQFF
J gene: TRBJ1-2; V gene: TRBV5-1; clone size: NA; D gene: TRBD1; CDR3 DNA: TGCGCCAGCAGCTTAGGGACAGGGCAAAACTATGGCTACACCTTC; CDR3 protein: CASSLGTGQNYGYTF
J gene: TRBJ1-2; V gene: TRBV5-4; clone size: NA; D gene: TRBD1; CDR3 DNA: TGTGCCAGCAGTTCTGGCGGCCGGACAGGGGGCTTTGGCTACACCTTC; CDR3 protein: CASSSGGRTGGFGYTF
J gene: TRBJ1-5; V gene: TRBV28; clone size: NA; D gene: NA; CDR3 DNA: TGTGCCAGCAGAGGCGGGAGCAATCAGCCCCAGCATTTT; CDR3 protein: CASRGGSNQPQHF
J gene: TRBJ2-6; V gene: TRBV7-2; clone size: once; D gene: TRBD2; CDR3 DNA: TGTGCCAGCAGGGAGCTAGCGGGGACCTCTGGGGCCAACGTCCTGACTTTC; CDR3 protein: CASRELAGTSGANVLTF
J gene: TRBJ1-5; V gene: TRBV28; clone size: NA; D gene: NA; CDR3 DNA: TGTGCCAGCTCACGGGACGGAACCAATCAGCCCCAGCATTTT; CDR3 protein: CASSRDGTNQPQHF
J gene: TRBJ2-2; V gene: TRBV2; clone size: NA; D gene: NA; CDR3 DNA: TGTGCCAGCAGCGGGGGAGGAGTAAACACCGGGGAGCTGTTTTTT; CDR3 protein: CASSGGGVNTGELFF
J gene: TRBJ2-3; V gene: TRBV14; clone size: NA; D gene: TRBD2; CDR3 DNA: TGTGCCAGCAGCCCCGGGGGGGCCTTGGCCGATACGCAGTATTTT; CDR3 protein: CASSPGGALADTQYF
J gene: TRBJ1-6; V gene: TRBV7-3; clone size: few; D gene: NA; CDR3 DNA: TGTGCCAGCAGCTTAAGGGGAGGGGATTCACCCCTCCACTTT; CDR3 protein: CASSLRGGDSPLHF
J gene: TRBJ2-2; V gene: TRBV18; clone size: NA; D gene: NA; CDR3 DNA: TGTGCCAGCCCGAAACTGGATGGGTCCGATACCGGGGAGCTGTTTTTT; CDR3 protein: CASPKLDGSDTGELFF
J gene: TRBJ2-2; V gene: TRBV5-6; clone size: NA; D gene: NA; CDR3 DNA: TGTGCCAGCAGCTTACTGAGGGTCGGGGAGCTGTTTTTT; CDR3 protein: CASSLLRVGELFF
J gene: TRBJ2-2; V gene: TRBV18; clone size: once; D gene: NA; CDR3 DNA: TGTGCCAGCTCACCCGAGGGCGGGGAGCTGTTTTTT; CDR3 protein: CASSPEGGELFF
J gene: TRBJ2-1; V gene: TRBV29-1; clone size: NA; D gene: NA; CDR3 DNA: TGCAGCGTTCCGTGGCTGGAGGAGCAGTTCTTC; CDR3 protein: CSVPWLEEQFF
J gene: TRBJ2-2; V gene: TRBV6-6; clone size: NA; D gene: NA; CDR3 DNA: TGTGCCAGCAGTTTTAGGTGGGGTGGCACCGGGGAGCTGTTTTTT; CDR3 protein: CASSFRWGGTGELFF
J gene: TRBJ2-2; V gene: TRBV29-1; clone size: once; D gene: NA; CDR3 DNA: TGCAGCGCGGGGGAGAACACCGGGGAGCTGTTTTTT; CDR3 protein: CSAGENTGELFF
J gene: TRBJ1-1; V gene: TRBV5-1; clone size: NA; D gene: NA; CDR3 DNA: TGCGCCAGCAGCTTTGAAGGGAACACTGAAGCTTTCTTT; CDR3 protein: CASSFEGNTEAFF
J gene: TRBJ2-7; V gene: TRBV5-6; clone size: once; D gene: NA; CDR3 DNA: TGTGCCAGCAGCCTGGGACGTGGGCAGTACTTC; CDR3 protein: CASSLGRGQYF
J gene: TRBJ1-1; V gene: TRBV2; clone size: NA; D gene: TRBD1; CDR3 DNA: TGTGCCAGCAGAACAGGGGAGAACACTGAAGCTTTCTTT; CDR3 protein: CASRTGENTEAFF
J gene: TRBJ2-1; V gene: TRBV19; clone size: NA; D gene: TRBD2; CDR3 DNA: TGTGCCAGTACCCTGATAATAGCGGGGGGGGGTGAGCAGTTCTTC; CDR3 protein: CASTLIIAGGGEQFF
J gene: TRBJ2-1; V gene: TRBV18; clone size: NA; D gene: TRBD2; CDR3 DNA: TGTGCCAGCTCACCGGCGGGGGGGCCAGCTGAGCAGTTCTTC; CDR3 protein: CASSPAGGPAEQFF
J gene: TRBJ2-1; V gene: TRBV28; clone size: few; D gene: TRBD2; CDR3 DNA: TGTGCCAGCACCGTAGCGGGGGCGGTCGGGCACAATGAGCAGTTCTTC; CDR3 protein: CASTVAGAVGHNEQFF
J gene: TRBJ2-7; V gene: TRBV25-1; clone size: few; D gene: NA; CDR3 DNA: TGTGCCAGCAGTGAACAGGGGTACGAGCAGTACTTC; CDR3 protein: CASSEQGYEQYF
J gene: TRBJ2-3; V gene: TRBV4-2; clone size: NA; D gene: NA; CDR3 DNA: TGTGCCAGCAGCCAAGATCTAGCGACTAGCACAGATACGCAGTATTTT; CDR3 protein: CASSQDLATSTDTQYF
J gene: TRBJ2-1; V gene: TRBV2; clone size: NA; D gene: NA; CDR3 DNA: TGTGCCAGCAGGGAGATGCGCCGAAGCTCCTACAATGAGCAGTTCTTC; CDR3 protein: CASREMRRSSYNEQFF
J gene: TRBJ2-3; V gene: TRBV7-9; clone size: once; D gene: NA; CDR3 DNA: TGTGCCAGTGGGATTTCCGCCTACACAGATACGCAGTATTTT; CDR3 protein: CASGISAYTDTQYF